One and the same sample provided the 5 T cell receptor beta chains below, sequenced in a study of blood T cell repertoires in COVID-19. Repertoires were generated with immunoSEQ multiplex PCR, while TCRdb's copy carries only in-frame clones and drops some. The repertoire consists of around 150,000 clones, with 85% to 95% occurring once and the leading ten covering roughly 1.9%. Sequencing used peripheral blood. These receptor sequences come from a woman aged 55-70 years with COVID-19, enrolled during active disease.

In DNA form, the CDR3 reads TGTGCCCCTGCTTGGGGACAGGGCAATGAGCAGTTCTTC. This sequence encodes CAPAWGQGNEQFF. The gene calls are TRBV5-8 and TRBJ2-1; TRBD1 agrees at 9 bases. With V trimmed by 10 bases and J by 6 bases, 8 bases remained unmatched. The CDR3 covers 13 residues. Germline CDR1 is SGHTS and CDR2 is YDEGEE.

The V and J genes are TRBV29-1 and TRBJ1-2; 8 bases map to TRBD1. This CDR3 is 12 amino acids long. J was trimmed by 8 bases and V by 6 bases; bases with no gene match: 8. Germline V gene data show CDR1 as SQVTM and CDR2 as ANQGSEA. This chain's CDR3 is CSVSDRAGGYTF. CDR3 in DNA: TGCAGCGTGTCGGACAGGGCGGGAGGCTACACCTTC.

This clone showed up just a few times. The rearrangement links TRBV9 to TRBJ2-6; D is uncertain. CDR1 is SGDLS and CDR2 is YYNGEE in the germline V gene. CDR3 size: 18 residues. Trimming pared 6 bases from V and 0 bases from J, leaving 19 bases between. CDR3 region: CASIRPLPRYSGANVLTF. CDR3 sequence (DNA): TGTGCCAGCATCCGCCCGCTCCCGCGGTACTCTGGGGCCAACGTCCTGACTTTC.

The J gene is TRBJ1-2, the V gene TRBV7-2; 9 bases align to TRBD1. V gave up 3 bases and J gave up 8 bases; unmatched junction bases: 4. The CDR3 is made up of 13 amino acids. CDR1 is SGHTA, CDR2 FQGNSA, per germline. Written as DNA, the CDR3 is TGTGCCAGCAGCTTCCAGGACAGGGGAGGCTACACCTTC. Protein: CASSFQDRGGYTF.

The chain employs TRBV7-9 and TRBJ2-7; tentative D call: TRBD2 (7 bases). The CDR3 has 16 residues. Germline CDR1 and CDR2: SEHNR and FQNEAQ (reference sequence). Trimming removed 0 bases from V and 0 bases from J, with 12 bases in between. The CDR3 nucleotides read TGTGCCAGCAGCTTAGCGTTAGGGGGGGGCTCCTACGAGCAGTACTTC. Its translation: CASSLALGGGSYEQYF.